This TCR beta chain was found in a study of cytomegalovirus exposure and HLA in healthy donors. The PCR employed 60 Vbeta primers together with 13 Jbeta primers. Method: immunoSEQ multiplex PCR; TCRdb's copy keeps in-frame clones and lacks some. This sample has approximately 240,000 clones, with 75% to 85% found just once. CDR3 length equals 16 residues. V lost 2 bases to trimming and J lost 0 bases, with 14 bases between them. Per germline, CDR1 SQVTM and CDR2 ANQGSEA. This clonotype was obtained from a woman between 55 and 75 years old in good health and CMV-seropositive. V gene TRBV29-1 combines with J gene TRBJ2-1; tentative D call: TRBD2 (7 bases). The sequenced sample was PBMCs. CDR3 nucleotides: TGCAGCGTTGAAAGTGGGGGGGCGGTCTCCTACAATGAGCAGTTCTTC. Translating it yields CSVESGGAVSYNEQFF.